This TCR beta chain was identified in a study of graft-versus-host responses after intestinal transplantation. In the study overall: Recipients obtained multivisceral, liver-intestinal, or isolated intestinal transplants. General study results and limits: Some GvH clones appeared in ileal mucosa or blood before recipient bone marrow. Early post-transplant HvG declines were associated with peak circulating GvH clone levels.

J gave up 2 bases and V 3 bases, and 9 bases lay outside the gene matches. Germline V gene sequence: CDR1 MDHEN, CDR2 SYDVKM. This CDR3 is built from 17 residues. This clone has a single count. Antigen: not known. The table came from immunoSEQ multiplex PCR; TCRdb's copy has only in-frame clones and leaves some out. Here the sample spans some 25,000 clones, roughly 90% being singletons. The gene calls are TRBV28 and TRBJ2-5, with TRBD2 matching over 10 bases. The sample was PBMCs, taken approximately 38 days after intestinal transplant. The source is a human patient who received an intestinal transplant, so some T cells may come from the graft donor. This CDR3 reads CASSFGAGGPGQETQYF. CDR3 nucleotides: TGTGCCAGCAGTTTTGGAGCGGGAGGGCCAGGTCAAGAGACCCAGTACTTC.